This TCR beta chain was identified during a study of blood T cell repertoires in COVID-19 (TCRdb year 2020). Broadly, across the study: The collaborator samples originated in the United States, Italy and Spain and spanned the acute and convalescent phases of COVID-19. The prospective study material was composed of cDNA or gDNA derived from T cells, B-cell-depleted T cells, or PBMCs. Subjects who had been exposed to COVID-19, were actively infected with it, or had recovered from it provided the deeply sampled blood TCRbeta repertoires that made up the dataset. A freely available public database, intended as a resource for researchers studying the immune response to SARS-CoV-2, is where the repertoires were released. The samples were drawn from the first 160 participants of the ongoing ImmuneRACE study and from over a thousand subjects provided by 6 global collaborators. A de-identified subject ID, COVID-19 status, age in years and sex were almost always included in the sample metadata. Where available, HLA class I and class II types were taken from metadata supplied by the sample provider and were not determined by assay-based typing.

The paper's findings and limits, for the study overall: How much clinical and demographic metadata was included differed by source and by participant, and the metadata was provided uncurated.

As concerns this clone: The antigen it binds to is not known. Base qualities are missing; no much larger clone stands one base away.

Trimming leaves V shorter by 5 bases and J shorter by 6 bases, with the junction holding 4 bases beyond the gene matches. The germline V gene (reference sequence) supplies CDR1 MNHNY and CDR2 SVGAGI. From cysteine to phenylalanine, the CDR3 is 14 amino acids long. The retained sequence is limited to the CDR3, 42 bases, with the frame set at the first base. In the prospective study, participants were 18 to 89 years old, resided in approximately 25 geographic areas of the United States, and were enrolled through a virtual design. In the prospective study, participants were assigned to cohorts based on the clinical history participants reported in a screening survey and a study questionnaire. For ImmuneRACE Cohort 3, a participant was defined as recovered based on two consecutive negative NP/OP PCR tests, clearance by a healthcare professional, or resolution of symptoms. In the prospective study, mobile phlebotomists collected whole blood, serum and a nasopharyngeal or oropharyngeal swab from each participant. Prospective study participants could optionally give additional blood draws and questionnaires over a 2-month period. Before DNA extraction, prospective study blood samples were shipped either frozen or at room temperature.

TCRbeta CDR3 regions were amplified from genomic DNA by means of the immunoSEQ Assay, a bias-controlled multiplex PCR. The authors' pipeline ran thus. The number of nucleated cells in each sample was estimated from the amplification of reference gene primers within the assay. Sequence reads were collapsed and filtered to measure the absolute abundance of every unique TCRbeta CDR3 rearrangement. For each sample, productive Simpson clonality was calculated as the square root of Simpson's diversity index over productive rearrangements. TCRdb obtained this table from immuneACCESS and retained in-frame rearrangements with V and J assigned. These tables miss some clones; where compared with another copy, unresolved V genes account for less than half of the shortfall, and the remainder is unexplained. From that table come the V and J calls and clone size; the DNA was used to work out D and trimming. This sample is represented by about 160,000 clones; roughly 80% of them were singletons. The ten top clones hold 3.5% to 5% of the sample.

The sequence was obtained from a woman aged 45-59 years who had recovered from COVID-19. Input material: PBMCs or T cells enriched from blood (not recorded which). The rearranged chain carries TRBV6-6 and TRBJ2-2; 9 junctional bases match TRBD2. The nucleotides are TGTGCCAGCAGTCCCGCGGGGGGGGCCGGGGAGCTGTTTTTT. This yields the protein CASSPAGGAGELFF.